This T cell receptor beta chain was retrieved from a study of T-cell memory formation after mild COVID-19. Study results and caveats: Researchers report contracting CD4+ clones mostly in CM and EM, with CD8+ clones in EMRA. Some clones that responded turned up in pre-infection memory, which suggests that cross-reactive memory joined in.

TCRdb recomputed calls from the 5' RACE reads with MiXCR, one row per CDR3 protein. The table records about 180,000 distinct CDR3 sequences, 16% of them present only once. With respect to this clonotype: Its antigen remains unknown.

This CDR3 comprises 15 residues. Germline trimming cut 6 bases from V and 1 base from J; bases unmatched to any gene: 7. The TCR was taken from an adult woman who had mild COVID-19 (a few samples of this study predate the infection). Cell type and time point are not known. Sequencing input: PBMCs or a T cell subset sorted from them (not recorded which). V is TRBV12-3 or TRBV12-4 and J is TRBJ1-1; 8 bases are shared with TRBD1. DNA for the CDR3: TGTGCCAGCAGAACGCAGGGGGCCGGGAACACTGAAGCTTTCTTT. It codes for CASRTQGAGNTEAFF.